The entry that follows covers one TCR beta chain sequence. The sample is drawn from a study of PD-L1 blockade in urothelial cancer. The length of the CDR3 is 18 residues. Described time point: peripheral blood 6 weeks after treatment start. The table came from immunoSEQ multiplex PCR; TCRdb's copy has only in-frame clones and leaves some out. The sample lists approximately 110,000 clones, 80% to 95% occurring once. The sequence was collected from a man aged 60 to 75 with urothelial cancer. Sample: PBMCs, taken around atezolizumab (anti-PD-L1) treatment. The chain combines TRBV21-1 with TRBJ2-3; the D call TRBD2 from the table was never checked on the DNA. TRBV21-1 is classified as a pseudogene. The CDR3 loop is CASSEGLAGGSTTDTQYF. The CDR3 nucleotides read TGTGCCAGCAGCGAGGGACTAGCGGGAGGGTCTACCACAGATACGCAGTATTTT.